This entry is about one T cell receptor beta chain. This clonotype is categorized as medium-sized (0.01 to 0.1%). It lacks a known antigen. No much larger clone is present one base from it, and per-base qualities are unavailable. The junction shows trimming of 6 bases on V and 1 base on J, and the gene matches do not reach 8 bases of it. Reading the germline V gene gives CDR1 SGHAT and CDR2 FQNNGV. There are 16 amino acids in the CDR3, from cysteine to phenylalanine inclusive. Only CDR3 DNA is held: 48 bases, read in frame from base 1. The sample originates from a study of spatial heterogeneity in lung cancer (dated by TCRdb to about 2019). Describing the broader study: Beta-chain transcripts were consistently detected in greater numbers than alpha-chain transcripts, which likely reflects a higher abundance of beta-chain transcripts. In the raw uncorrected reads, each unique combination of TCR and UMI appeared more than ten times on average. The study quantitatively compared TCR alpha and beta repertoires across multiple tumor regions, matched nontumor lung and blood in non-small cell lung cancer. Nonsynonymous mutation counts, determined by whole-exome sequencing of tumor tissue, were related to features of the TCR repertoire. At surgery, both alpha and beta chains were TCR-sequenced in fewer than 250 tumor regions, over 61 matched nontumor lung samples and some 58 PBMC samples.

The library was prepared using 5' RACE. Reads for this sample came from a NextSeq 500. To allow correction of PCR and sequencing errors, the TCR library protocol tagged every TCR cDNA molecule with a unique molecular identifier. Under the source paper's analysis protocol: TCR identification, UMI-based error correction and CDR3 extraction were all carried out with Decombinator tools. TCRs above a frequency of 2 per 1,000, corresponding to the top 1% of the tumor frequency distribution, were defined as expanded. Each repertoire was subsampled 100 times to 5,000 TCRs, after which Renyi diversity was computed with the R vegan package. CDR3 similarity networks were built from amino acid triplet string-kernel similarity, connecting CDR3s with pairwise similarity above 0.82. TCRdb reworked the public reads: Q25 trimming with fastp, MiXCR clone assembly, productive beta chains retained. Each record represents a unique CDR3 protein, reported with the most common genes and DNA among its rows. For this entry, the V and J calls and clone size follow TCRdb and not the study's own pipeline. For this sample there are 7,200 or so distinct CDR3 sequences; around 3.8% appear just once. 20% to 30% of the sample lies in the top ten.

This specimen's time point label, interpreted: sample taken at primary tumor resection. Without any cell sorting, TCR sequencing was performed on whole RNA extracted either from tumor and nontumor lung tissue or from cryopreserved PBMC samples. Samples were obtained from 65 to 90 patients with early-stage, untreated non-small cell lung cancer from the lung TRACERx cohort. A patient was chosen for TCR sequencing only when enough RNA was available from at least two tumor regions. Tumor and adjacent nontumor lung specimens were reviewed by a lung pathologist before selection. Here is what the overall study found, with its caveats: Confirming at a functional level the hypothesis that regional TCRs recognize regional mutations was considered to require additional single-cell paired TCR alpha and beta sequencing.

The sample here was normal lung tissue next to the tumor, taken at surgery. The chain is made from TRBV11-2 and TRBJ2-2; 7 central nucleotides agree with TRBD1. The TCR originated in a female donor with early-stage non-small cell lung cancer. CDR3 loop: CASRTGRQGNTGELFF. In nucleotides, the sequence is TGTGCCAGCAGGACGGGCCGACAGGGGAACACCGGGGAGCTGTTTTTT.